Listed here are 19 T cell receptor beta chains from one sample, sequenced in a study of siplizumab effects on memory and regulatory T cells. Generated by immunoSEQ multiplex PCR, the TCRdb table keeps only in-frame clones and is missing some. This sample carries 100,000 or so clones, 93% of them seen once, and the ten largest clones take approximately 0.17%. The sample taken for sequencing was non-Treg CD4+ T cells sorted from blood. These receptors all stem from a human donor in good health.

The chain is built from TRBV19 and TRBJ2-3, with D perhaps matching TRBD2 (6 bases). The CDR3 covers 13 residues. The germline gives CDR1 LNHDA, CDR2 SQIVND (reference sequence). The V end lost 3 bases, the J end lost 5 bases, and 9 bases lay between the germline ends. The CDR3 here is CASSMEGGDTQYF. The DNA of the CDR3 is TGTGCCAGTAGTATGGAGGGTGGAGATACGCAGTATTTT.

The chain uses TRBV5-4 and TRBJ2-3; the D gene is possibly TRBD1 (6 bases). The CDR3 runs to 16 residues. Germline V CDR1 and CDR2: SGHNT, YYREEE (reference sequence). Trimming removed 2 bases at V and 4 bases at J, with 17 bases between. CDR3 amino acids: CASSFGTGSRADTQYF. CDR3 DNA: TGTGCCAGCAGCTTTGGAACAGGGTCGAGGGCAGATACGCAGTATTTT.

This chain joins TRBV7-2 and TRBJ2-1; D perhaps matches TRBD2 (6 bases). The V gene lost 6 bases and the J gene lost 8 bases, with 23 bases spanning the gap. Germline assignment: CDR1 SGHTA and CDR2 FQGNSA. This CDR3 has 16 residues. CDR3 protein: CASSSGGTGVRHEQFF. Written as DNA, the CDR3 is TGTGCCAGCAGTTCTGGCGGGACCGGGGTCCGTCATGAGCAGTTCTTC.

The rearrangement joins TRBV20-1 to TRBJ2-3; D gene uncertain. The germline V gene encodes CDR1 DFQATT and CDR2 SNEGSKA (reference sequence). V lost 0 bases, J lost 4 bases, and 2 bases lay in between. The CDR3 length is 11 residues. The CDR3 nucleotides read TGCAGTGCTAGAGAGTCAGATACGCAGTATTTT. Translating it yields CSARESDTQYF.

The J gene is TRBJ2-5, the V gene TRBV9, with 9 bases identical to TRBD1. V lost 4 bases and J lost 5; bases outside the gene matches: 12. The CDR3 contains 16 residues. Germline V CDR1 and CDR2: SGDLS, YYNGEE. DNA for the CDR3: TGTGCCAGCAGCCCGAGTGGACAGGGGAGGAGGGAGACCCAGTACTTC. It is translated as CASSPSGQGRRETQYF.

This clone was observed a few times. The chain combines TRBV7-9 with TRBJ2-7, with D perhaps matching TRBD2 (6 bases). The CDR3 length is 14 residues. CDR1 is SEHNR and CDR2 is FQNEAQ in the germline V gene (reference sequence). Trimming stripped 5 bases from V and 1 base from J, with 12 bases between. In nucleotides, the CDR3 is TGTGCCAGCAGCCCGCGGGGTTCGTCCTACGAGCAGTACTTC. It specifies CASSPRGSSYEQYF.

The V and J genes are TRBV2 and TRBJ1-1; D remains ambiguous. CDR1 SNHLY and CDR2 FYNNEI come from the germline V gene. This CDR3 has 14 amino acids. Trimming removed 4 bases at V and 0 bases at J, with 9 bases between. In nucleotides, the CDR3 is TGTGCCAGCAGTGCGGGCAGCTTGAACACTGAAGCTTTCTTT. Amino acids: CASSAGSLNTEAFF.

The rearrangement joins TRBV19 to TRBJ2-7, with TRBD1 identical over 8 bases. Germline loops: CDR1 LNHDA, CDR2 SQIVND (reference sequence). J was trimmed by 0 bases and V by 1 base; bases with no gene match: 8. The CDR3 length is 17 residues. CDR3 nucleotide sequence: TGTGCCAGTAGTATAGTCCCCCGGACAGGGCGCTCCTACGAGCAGTACTTC. As protein: CASSIVPRTGRSYEQYF.

This clone occurred a few times. The rearrangement joins TRBV19 to TRBJ2-7; tentatively, D is TRBD2 (6 bases). CDR1 is LNHDA, CDR2 SQIVND, per germline (reference sequence). The CDR3 is 13 amino acids. V lost 8 bases and J 7 bases, leaving 18 bases between the germline ends. The CDR3 nucleotides are TGTGCCAGTTCCGGCGGGGTGTCTGGGGAGCAGTACTTC. Translating it yields CASSGGVSGEQYF.

The V gene is TRBV27, the J gene TRBJ1-2; a weak D match, TRBD1 (6 bases). The V and J ends lost 10 bases and 5 bases respectively, with 17 bases between them. CDR1 MNHEY and CDR2 SMNVEV come from the germline V gene (reference sequence). The CDR3 sequence is 13 residues long. Here the CDR3 DNA reads TGTGCCACCAGGGGACGTTGGGTATATGGCTACACCTTC. Amino acids: CATRGRWVYGYTF.

V and J are TRBV5-4 and TRBJ1-4; D is perhaps TRBD1 (6 bases). The V gene's germline CDR1 is SGHNT and CDR2 YYREEE (reference sequence). The CDR3 is 14 amino acids. Trimming took 4 bases from V and 7 from J, leaving 14 bases between them. The CDR3 DNA is TGTGCCAGCAGCCTGAAGACAGGTCCTGAAAAACTGTTTTTT. This codes for CASSLKTGPEKLFF.

This chain joins TRBV11-3 and TRBJ2-5; D is unresolved. The length of the CDR3 is 16 residues. Germline V gene sequence: CDR1 SGHNT, CDR2 YENEEA. V was clipped by 1 base and J by 3 bases, with 15 bases between them. CDR3 sequence reads: CASSLGLAAGEETQYF. DNA of the CDR3: TGTGCCAGCAGCTTAGGTCTGGCAGCCGGAGAAGAGACCCAGTACTTC.

This chain links TRBV6-1 with TRBJ2-2; 7 nucleotides align to TRBD1. The germline V gene has CDR1 MNHNS and CDR2 SASEGT. Trimming at V came to 6 bases and at J to 0 bases, leaving 1 base not matched to a gene. This CDR3 has 14 residues. The CDR3 DNA reads TGTGCCAGCAGGGACAGGTCGAACACCGGGGAGCTGTTTTTT. Residues: CASRDRSNTGELFF.

CDR3 bases: TGTGCCAGCAGCTTAGTCACTGAAGCTTTCTTT. It encodes CASSLVTEAFF. V gene TRBV11-1 combines with J gene TRBJ1-1; the D is unclear. CDR1 is SGHAT, CDR2 FQDESV, per germline (reference sequence). The CDR3 is 11 residues long. V lost 1 base, J lost 4 bases, and 1 base lay in between.

The chain is built from TRBV5-8 and TRBJ1-1; D is unresolved. CDR1 and CDR2 (germline): SGHTS, YDEGEE. V lost 4 bases to trimming and J lost 5 bases, with 12 bases between them. The CDR3 has 13 amino acids. The DNA of the CDR3 is TGTGCCAGCAGCCGCATGGTGGGGACTGAAGCTTTCTTT. This gives the protein CASSRMVGTEAFF.

The chain employs TRBV2 and TRBJ2-7; D might be TRBD2 (5 bases). Germline V lookup: CDR1 SNHLY, CDR2 FYNNEI. This CDR3 contains 13 residues. With 10 bases removed from V and 3 bases from J, the gap between germline ends came to 16 bases. In DNA form, the CDR3 reads TGTGCCACCGGCACGACTATCAACTACGAGCAGTACTTC. Translating gives CATGTTINYEQYF.

The chain employs TRBV19 and TRBJ1-4; the D is unclear. The CDR3 runs 19 residues. CDR1 and CDR2 from the germline V gene are LNHDA and SQIVND (reference sequence). V was cut by 1 base and J by 0 bases, with 18 bases left in between. CDR3 DNA sequence: TGTGCCAGTAGTATAGTTCAGGAATCCTTACGGGCAACTAATGAAAAACTGTTTTTT. As protein: CASSIVQESLRATNEKLFF.

The V gene is TRBV7-9, the J gene TRBJ2-1; D is undetermined. The V gene's germline CDR1 is SEHNR and CDR2 FQNEAQ (reference sequence). The V and J ends lost 0 bases and 6 bases respectively, with 6 bases between them. This CDR3 has 13 amino acids. CDR3 loop: CASSLALLNEQFF. CDR3 in DNA: TGTGCCAGCAGCTTAGCACTGCTCAATGAGCAGTTCTTC.

This rearrangement joins TRBV7-2 to TRBJ2-3, with 13 bases lining up with TRBD2. The V gene end was trimmed by 6 bases and the J gene end by 4 bases; junction bases not matched to a gene: 1. Germline lookup yields CDR1 SGHTA and CDR2 FQGNSA. This CDR3 contains 14 residues. This chain's CDR3 is CASRLAGGPDTQYF. The DNA for the CDR3 is TGTGCCAGCAGACTAGCGGGGGGGCCAGATACGCAGTATTTT.